One and the same sample provided the 28 T cell receptor beta chains below, sequenced in a study of response to subunit inactivated influenza vaccine. MiXCR, applied by TCRdb to the RT-PCR reads, yields one record per CDR3 protein. The sample includes roughly 540,000 distinct CDR3 sequences, around 21% of them seen just once. In addition, the sample was reused for a study of T cells expressing NK-cell markers. This second study notes: Researchers built TCR beta cDNA using 5'RACE template switching with UMIs.

This material consisted of CD4+ T cells sorted from PBMCs, taken 11 to 12 days after vaccination. These receptor sequences come from a man between 50 and 59 years old who received an inactivated influenza vaccine.

In this sample, this clonotype turned up a few times. The V gene is TRBV6-2 or TRBV6-3, the J gene TRBJ2-3; 12 nucleotides match TRBD2. This CDR3 contains 19 residues. CDR1 MNHEY and CDR2 SVGEGT come from the germline V gene. Trimming cost V 7 bases and J 4 bases; bases outside gene matches: 18. The CDR3 spells CASTYSLPRTSGEADTQYF. In nucleotides, the CDR3 is TGTGCCAGCACCTACAGTCTACCCCGGACTAGCGGGGAAGCAGATACGCAGTATTTT.

The table lists this clonotype with a few counts. CDR3 sequence (DNA): TGTGCCAGCAGCTTAGATCGTTGGAGCTATGGCTACACCTTC. Translation gives CASSLDRWSYGYTF. The rearrangement uses TRBV7-2 and TRBJ1-2; no definite D call. The CDR3 has 14 residues. V dropped 1 base and J dropped 4 bases, with 10 bases sitting between them. CDR1 SGHTA and CDR2 FQGNSA come from the germline V gene.

The chain uses TRBV7-6 and TRBJ2-5, with 10 bases aligning to TRBD2. Germline V gene sequence: CDR1 SGHVS, CDR2 FNYEAQ. The V segment lost 0 bases and the J segment 4 bases; nucleotides outside the gene matches: 8. This CDR3 has 17 amino acids. The DNA of the CDR3 is TGTGCCAGCAGCTTAGCGCCCCTAGCGGGAGAATCAGAGACCCAGTACTTC. Translating gives CASSLAPLAGESETQYF.

This clonotype was counted only a few times. This chain links TRBV5-1 with TRBJ1-3; a weak D match, TRBD1 (5 bases). The germline gives CDR1 SGHRS, CDR2 YFSETQ. V dropped 0 bases and J dropped 4 bases, with 11 bases sitting between them. The CDR3 runs 15 residues. The CDR3 sequence is CASSLGGGDGNTIYF. The CDR3 DNA follows: TGCGCCAGCAGCTTGGGCGGAGGGGACGGAAACACCATATATTTT.

This clonotype has a handful of counts. The chain joins TRBV5-1 to TRBJ2-4; D not resolved. CDR1 and CDR2 from the germline V gene are SGHRS and YFSETQ. Trimming stripped 0 bases from V and 6 bases from J, with 10 bases between. The CDR3 sequence is 14 residues long. CDR3 nucleotide sequence: TGCGCCAGCAGCTTGGGGTGGGTTGGAAACATTCAGTACTTC. It yields the protein CASSLGWVGNIQYF.

V gene TRBV4-1 combines with J gene TRBJ2-7; tentatively, D is TRBD1 (6 bases). Trimming cost V 1 base and J 2 bases, with 9 bases left between them. This CDR3 region has 14 residues. Germline-derived CDR1 and CDR2 are MGHRA and YSYEKL. CDR3 coding DNA: TGCGCCAGCAGCCAAGCGACAGGTACCTACGAGCAGTACTTC. Its protein product is CASSQATGTYEQYF.

The chain has TRBV2 and TRBJ2-7; D is perhaps TRBD2 (5 bases). Per germline, CDR1 SNHLY and CDR2 FYNNEI. Trimming left V 3 bases short and J 2 bases short, with 11 bases between. The CDR3 sequence is 14 residues long. The DNA of the CDR3 is TGTGCCAGCAGTGAGAGGGAACTCACCTACGAGCAGTACTTC. Its translation: CASSERELTYEQYF. Looking up the rest from reference TRBV2 and TRBJ2-7 gives the full variable domain: EPEVTQTPSHQVTQMGQEVILRCVPISNHLYFYWYRQILGQKVEFLVSFYNNEISEKSEIFDDQFSVERPDGSNFTLKIRSTKLEDSAMYFCASSERELTYEQYFGPGTRLTVT.

This clonotype occurred many times. The chain carries TRBV28 and TRBJ2-7, with D tentatively TRBD1 (6 bases). Germline CDR1 and CDR2: MDHEN and SYDVKM. CDR3 length: 13 residues. V lost 2 bases and J lost 3, with 8 bases in between. The CDR3, as DNA: TGTGCCAGCAGTTTACTACAGGGCTACGAGCAGTACTTC. Amino acids: CASSLLQGYEQYF.

The chain uses TRBV12-3 or TRBV12-4 and TRBJ2-7; 8 positions agree with TRBD2. The V segment lost 5 bases and the J segment 3 bases; nucleotides outside the gene matches: 6. This CDR3 is 14 amino acids long. The DNA of the CDR3 is TGTGCCAGCAGTACAAGTAGCGGGAACTACGAGCAGTACTTC. Translating it yields CASSTSSGNYEQYF.

This clonotype was counted at least ten times. The chain has TRBV9 and TRBJ2-4; possibly TRBD1 for D (5 bases). Germline assignment: CDR1 SGDLS and CDR2 YYNGEE. There are 13 residues in the CDR3. With 4 bases removed from V and 7 bases from J, the gap between germline ends came to 12 bases. CDR3 in DNA: TGTGCCAGCAGCCGTTACTCAGGGAACATTCAGTACTTC. It specifies CASSRYSGNIQYF.

The V call is TRBV9, the J call TRBJ1-4, with a possible D match to TRBD1 (6 bases). CDR1 is SGDLS and CDR2 is YYNGEE in the germline V gene. Trimming removed 0 bases at V and 8 bases at J, with 14 bases between. The CDR3 sequence is 15 residues long. The DNA of the CDR3 is TGTGCCAGCAGCGTAGCTGAGGGGGTCCGGGAAAAACTGTTTTTT. It is translated as CASSVAEGVREKLFF.

This clonotype was found many times. The chain combines TRBV24-1 with TRBJ1-5, with TRBD1 as a possible D gene (6 bases). Germline CDR1 KGHDR, CDR2 SFDVKD. Trimming took 3 bases from V and 3 from J, leaving 11 bases between them. This CDR3 contains 15 residues. The CDR3 reads CATSDHRGPNQPQHF. DNA for the CDR3: TGTGCCACCAGTGATCACCGGGGGCCCAATCAGCCCCAGCATTTT.

The table lists this clonotype with a few counts. The CDR3 spells CAISEGRGSDEKLFF. The CDR3 region has the DNA TGTGCCATCAGTGAGGGGAGGGGATCGGATGAAAAACTGTTTTTT. The chain recombines TRBV10-3 with TRBJ1-4; perhaps TRBD1 as D (5 bases). The CDR3 spans 15 residues. CDR1 ENHRY and CDR2 SYGVKD come from the germline V gene. V was clipped by 2 bases and J by 6 bases, with 13 bases between them.

The rearrangement links TRBV7-2 to TRBJ2-5; no firm D call. The length of the CDR3 is 13 residues. V lost 3 bases and J 5 bases, leaving 10 bases between the germline ends. Germline V gene sequence: CDR1 SGHTA, CDR2 FQGNSA. The CDR3 region is CASSFMPGETQYF. CDR3 sequence (DNA): TGTGCCAGCAGCTTCATGCCGGGTGAGACCCAGTACTTC.

This clonotype was found many times. CDR3 in amino acids: CASSRANYGYTF. CDR3 bases: TGTGCCAGCAGCCGGGCTAACTATGGCTACACCTTC. The V gene is TRBV28, the J gene TRBJ1-2; D unclear. Germline loops: CDR1 MDHEN, CDR2 SYDVKM. The V gene lost 6 bases and the J gene lost 0 bases, with 5 bases spanning the gap. This CDR3 spans 12 amino acids.

The chain employs TRBV28 and TRBJ2-7, with 9 nucleotides matching TRBD2. Germline V CDR1 and CDR2: MDHEN, SYDVKM. Trimming at V came to 5 bases and at J to 7 bases, leaving 12 bases not matched to a gene. The CDR3 covers 15 residues. CDR3 nucleotide sequence: TGTGCCAGCAGTCCCGGCGGGAGGGGATACGTGGAGCAGTACTTC. As protein: CASSPGGRGYVEQYF.

This clonotype was picked up a small number of times. The chain couples TRBV7-9 to TRBJ2-7; weak D call: TRBD1 (5 bases). CDR3 length equals 14 residues. V was pared by 5 bases and J by 3 bases, with 14 bases between. Germline lookup yields CDR1 SEHNR and CDR2 FQNEAQ (reference sequence). The CDR3 loop reads CASSHYRNNYEQYF. In DNA, the CDR3 is TGTGCCAGCAGCCATTACAGGAATAACTACGAGCAGTACTTC.

The gene calls are TRBV20-1 and TRBJ2-5; 9 positions agree with TRBD1. The CDR3 runs 16 residues. Per the germline V gene, CDR1 is DFQATT and CDR2 is SNEGSKA (reference sequence). V shed 1 base, J shed 0 bases, and the junction held 6 bases outside the gene matches. The CDR3 reads CSARGNRDRDQETQYF. The CDR3 bases are TGCAGTGCTAGAGGAAACCGGGACAGGGACCAAGAGACCCAGTACTTC.

This sequence joins TRBV5-1 and TRBJ2-2; 11 bases align to TRBD1. Per the germline V gene, CDR1 is SGHRS and CDR2 is YFSETQ. The J segment lost 7 bases and the V segment lost 4 bases, leaving 3 bases of the junction unmatched. The CDR3 is 14 amino acids. CDR3 DNA: TGCGCCAGCAGCCCGGGACAGGGGGTCGGGGAGCTGTTTTTT. This codes for CASSPGQGVGELFF.

This clonotype was counted only a few times. This rearrangement joins TRBV7-2 to TRBJ2-3; D might be TRBD1 (6 bases). Per germline, CDR1 SGHTA and CDR2 FQGNSA. This CDR3 spans 16 amino acids. The ends were cut back, 0 bases at V and 0 bases at J, with 10 bases in the middle. CDR3 loop: CASSLARTASTDTQYF. CDR3 nucleotide sequence: TGTGCCAGCAGCTTAGCGAGGACAGCTAGCACAGATACGCAGTATTTT.

The chain carries TRBV12-3 or TRBV12-4 and TRBJ1-6; TRBD1 agrees at 7 bases. V lost 7 bases and J lost 0; bases outside the gene matches: 6. CDR3 length equals 16 residues. CDR3 bases: TGTGCCAGCACCTCGGACAGGAGCTCCTATAATTCACCCCTCCACTTT. Translating it yields CASTSDRSSYNSPLHF.

The genes are TRBV10-3 and TRBJ2-3; 7 nucleotides agree with TRBD2. With V trimmed by 9 bases and J by 2 bases, 11 bases remained unmatched. The CDR3 runs 15 residues. Germline lookup yields CDR1 ENHRY and CDR2 SYGVKD. In DNA form, the CDR3 reads TGTGCCATAAGTCTAGCGGCCACCCCCACAGATACGCAGTATTTT. Encoded protein: CAISLAATPTDTQYF.

The chain joins TRBV7-6 to TRBJ2-3, with D perhaps matching TRBD1 (5 bases). V dropped 3 bases and J dropped 4 bases, with 11 bases sitting between them. CDR3 length: 14 amino acids. Germline V gene data show CDR1 as SGHVS and CDR2 as FNYEAQ. In DNA, the CDR3 is TGTGCCAGCAGCTTGGGGCGGAGCTCAGATACGCAGTATTTT. Translated: CASSLGRSSDTQYF. The full variable domain, rest sourced from reference TRBV7-6 and TRBJ2-3, is GAGVSQSPRYKVTKRGQDVALRCDPISGHVSLYWYRQALGQGPEFLTYFNYEAQQDKSGLPNDRFSAERPEGSISTLTIQRTEQRDSAMYRCASSLGRSSDTQYFGPGTRLTVL.

This clonotype was found a few times. The gene calls are TRBV12-3 or TRBV12-4 and TRBJ2-1; 10 nucleotides align to TRBD2. V lost 4 bases and J lost 8; bases outside the gene matches: 8. The length of the CDR3 is 15 residues. In DNA form, the CDR3 reads TGTGCCAGCAGTTCAGTAGCGGGAGGCAAGGATGAGCAGTTCTTC. Translating it yields CASSSVAGGKDEQFF.

This clonotype has more than one count but fewer than ten. The chain is built from TRBV5-1 and TRBJ2-2, with D uncertain. The V end was cut by 4 bases, the J end by 2 bases, with 12 bases between. CDR3 length: 15 amino acids. Germline assignment: CDR1 SGHRS and CDR2 YFSETQ. CDR3 sequence reads: CASSPGDANTGELFF. For the CDR3, the DNA is TGCGCCAGCAGCCCTGGAGATGCTAACACCGGGGAGCTGTTTTTT.

The chain has TRBV2 and TRBJ2-7; no clear D. The V and J ends lost 4 bases and 5 bases respectively, with 6 bases between them. Germline loops: CDR1 SNHLY, CDR2 FYNNEI. The CDR3 is 11 amino acids. CDR3 nucleotide sequence: TGTGCCAGCAGTGTAATGAACGAGCAGTACTTC. Translating gives CASSVMNEQYF.

The sample holds a few counts of this clonotype. The chain employs TRBV4-1 and TRBJ1-5; D remains unclear. The CDR3 loop spans 14 amino acids. With 0 bases removed from V and 2 bases from J, the gap between germline ends came to 5 bases. CDR1 is MGHRA, CDR2 YSYEKL, per germline. The CDR3 DNA follows: TGCGCCAGCAGCCAAGATCACCGCAATCAGCCCCAGCATTTT. Its protein product is CASSQDHRNQPQHF.

In DNA form, the CDR3 reads TGTGCCAGCAGTTACCTGGACGGAATCGGCGAAAAACTGTTTTTT. Its protein product is CASSYLDGIGEKLFF. This rearrangement joins TRBV6-5 to TRBJ1-4, with D hard to call. This CDR3 comprises 15 residues. Per the germline V gene, CDR1 is MNHEY and CDR2 is SVGAGI. V lost 2 bases and J lost 8, with 15 bases in between.